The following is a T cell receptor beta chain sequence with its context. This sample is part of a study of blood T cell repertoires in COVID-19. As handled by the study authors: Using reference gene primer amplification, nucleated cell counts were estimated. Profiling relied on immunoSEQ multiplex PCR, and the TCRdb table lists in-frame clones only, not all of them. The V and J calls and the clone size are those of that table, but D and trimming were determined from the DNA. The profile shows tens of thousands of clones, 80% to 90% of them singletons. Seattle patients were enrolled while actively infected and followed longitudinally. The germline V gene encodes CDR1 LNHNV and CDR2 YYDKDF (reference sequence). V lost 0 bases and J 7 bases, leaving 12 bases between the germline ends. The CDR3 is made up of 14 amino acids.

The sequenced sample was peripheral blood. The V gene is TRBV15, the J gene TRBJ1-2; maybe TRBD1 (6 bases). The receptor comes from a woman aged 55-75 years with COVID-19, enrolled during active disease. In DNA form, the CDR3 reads TGTGCCACCAGCAGAGATCGGACAGTTGGTGGCTACACCTTC. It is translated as CATSRDRTVGGYTF. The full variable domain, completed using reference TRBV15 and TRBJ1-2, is DAMVIQNPRYQVTQFGKPVTLSCSQTLNHNVMYWYQQKSSQAPKLLFHYYDKDFNNEADTPDNFQSRRPNTSFCFLDIRSPGLGDTAMYLCATSRDRTVGGYTFGSGTRLTVV.